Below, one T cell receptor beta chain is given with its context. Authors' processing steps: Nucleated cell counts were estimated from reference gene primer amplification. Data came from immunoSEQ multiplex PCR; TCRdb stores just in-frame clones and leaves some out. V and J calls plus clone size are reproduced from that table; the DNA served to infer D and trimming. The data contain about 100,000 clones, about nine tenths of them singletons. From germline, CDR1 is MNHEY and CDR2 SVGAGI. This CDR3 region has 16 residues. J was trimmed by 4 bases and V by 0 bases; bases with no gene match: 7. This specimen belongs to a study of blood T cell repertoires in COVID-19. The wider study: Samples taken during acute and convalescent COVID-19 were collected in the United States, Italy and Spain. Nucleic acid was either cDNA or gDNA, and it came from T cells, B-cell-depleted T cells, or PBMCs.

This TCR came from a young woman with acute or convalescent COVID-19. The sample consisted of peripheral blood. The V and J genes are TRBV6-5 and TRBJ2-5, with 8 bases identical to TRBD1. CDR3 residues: CASSYSGTGFGETQYF. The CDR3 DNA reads TGTGCCAGCAGTTACTCAGGGACAGGATTCGGAGAGACCCAGTACTTC.